These 13 T cell receptor beta chains came from one sample sequenced in a study of cytomegalovirus exposure and HLA in healthy donors. Primers for the PCR totalled 60 Vbeta and 13 Jbeta. Sequenced by immunoSEQ multiplex PCR; TCRdb stores in-frame clones only, minus some. Here the sample spans some 180,000 clones, around 80% being singletons. Sequenced input: PBMCs. Receptors originate from a man younger than 35 in good health and CMV-seronegative.

This clone was observed a few times. The chain's CDR3 is CASSPGERVKGQYF. The DNA for the CDR3 is TGTGCCAGCAGTCCCGGCGAGCGGGTTAAGGGGCAGTACTTC. V gene TRBV7-2 combines with J gene TRBJ2-7; a weak D match, TRBD2 (6 bases). Germline CDR1 is SGHTA and CDR2 is FQGNSA. With 6 bases removed from V and 9 bases from J, the gap between germline ends came to 21 bases. The CDR3 is made up of 14 amino acids.

This clone was detected a few times. V gene TRBV2 combines with J gene TRBJ2-5, with a possible D match to TRBD2 (6 bases). Matching the DNA end better, TRBJ2-7 makes the J call doubtful. CDR3 length equals 13 residues. Germline V gene data show CDR1 as SNHLY and CDR2 as FYNNEI. The CDR3 nucleotides read TGTGCCAGCAACCGGGACTTGTCCTACGAGCAGTACTTC. It codes for CASNRDLSYEQYF.

The V call is TRBV4-2, the J call TRBJ1-1; D is undetermined. Germline CDR1 LGHNA, CDR2 YNFKEQ. The CDR3 runs to 16 residues. V lost 0 bases to trimming and J lost 0 bases, with 11 bases between them. Here the CDR3 reads CASSQDSEVLNTEAFF. CDR3 nucleotides: TGTGCCAGCAGCCAAGATTCCGAGGTATTGAACACTGAAGCTTTCTTT.

V usage is TRBV6-4 and J usage is TRBJ2-3, with TRBD2 matching over 9 bases. V lost 2 bases, J lost 4 bases, and 4 bases stayed unmatched. CDR1 MRHNA and CDR2 SNTAGT come from the germline V gene. This CDR3 comprises 15 residues. CDR3 coding DNA: TGTGCCAGCAGTGACGAGGCGGGAGGGGCAGATACGCAGTATTTT. Translated: CASSDEAGGADTQYF.

This clone was picked up one time. V is TRBV10-3 and J is TRBJ2-5; the match to TRBD1 covers 7 bases. The V and J ends lost 2 bases and 1 base, in that order; junction bases with no gene match: 4. Germline-derived CDR1 and CDR2 are ENHRY and SYGVKD. The length of the CDR3 is 15 residues. The DNA for the CDR3 is TGTGCCATCAGTGAGCAGGGGGTAGGCCAAGAGACCCAGTACTTC. Amino acid sequence: CAISEQGVGQETQYF.

The CDR3 loop reads CASSWGAVGEAFF. Written as DNA, the CDR3 is TGTGCCAGCAGCTGGGGCGCCGTTGGGGAAGCTTTCTTT. The rearrangement uses TRBV7-2 and TRBJ1-1; D may be TRBD1 (5 bases). Germline assignment: CDR1 SGHTA and CDR2 FQGNSA. V dropped 4 bases and J dropped 8 bases, with 14 bases sitting between them. CDR3 length: 13 amino acids. Complete variable domain (other parts from reference TRBV7-2 and TRBJ1-1): GAGVSQSPSNKVTEKGKDVELRCDPISGHTALYWYRQSLGQGLEFLIYFQGNSAPDKSGLPSDRFSAERTGGSVSTLTIQRTQQEDSAVYLCASSWGAVGEAFFGQGTRLTVV.

This sequence joins TRBV30 and TRBJ1-1; D unclear. V lost 4 bases and J 5 bases, leaving 14 bases between the germline ends. The CDR3 is made up of 13 amino acids. CDR1 is GTSNPN and CDR2 is SVGIG in the germline V gene (reference sequence). The CDR3 spells CAWNPGPATEAFF. CDR3 nucleotide sequence: TGTGCCTGGAACCCAGGCCCGGCTACTGAAGCTTTCTTT.

V usage is TRBV30 and J usage is TRBJ1-1; 10 positions agree with TRBD1. The trim removed 2 bases at V and 2 bases at J, leaving 20 bases unmatched. CDR1 and CDR2 (germline): GTSNPN, SVGIG (reference sequence). The CDR3 sequence is 20 residues long. CDR3 sequence (DNA): TGTGCCTGGAGTAAATCACCGAAGAGACAGGGGGCGCATTCAAACACTGAAGCTTTCTTT. Amino acids: CAWSKSPKRQGAHSNTEAFF.

To note about this clone: This same CDR3 is encoded by further DNA sequences in the sample. This rearrangement joins TRBV6-1 to TRBJ2-3, with 7 nucleotides matching TRBD1. The J segment lost 5 bases and the V segment lost 7 bases, leaving 9 bases of the junction unmatched. The CDR3 sequence is 14 residues long. Germline V CDR1 and CDR2: MNHNS, SASEGT. The CDR3 loop reads CASNFDRVKDTQYF. CDR3 in DNA: TGTGCCAGCAATTTCGACAGGGTGAAAGATACGCAGTATTTT.

This rearrangement joins TRBV7-3 to TRBJ1-1; tentative D call: TRBD1 (5 bases). The V and J ends lost 0 bases and 1 base respectively, with 9 bases between them. This CDR3 has 15 amino acids. Germline V lookup: CDR1 SGHTA, CDR2 FQGTGA. The CDR3 DNA reads TGTGCCAGCAGCTTAACAGGGGTGAAGAACACTGAAGCTTTCTTT. It encodes CASSLTGVKNTEAFF. Drawing the rest from reference TRBV7-3 and TRBJ1-1, the complete variable domain is GAGVSQTPSNKVTEKGKYVELRCDPISGHTALYWYRQSLGQGPEFLIYFQGTGAADDSGLPNDRFFAVRPEGSVSTLKIQRTERGDSAVYLCASSLTGVKNTEAFFGQGTRLTVV.

This clone was recorded once. The rearrangement links TRBV5-6 to TRBJ1-5, with D perhaps matching TRBD1 (5 bases). From germline, CDR1 is SGHDT and CDR2 YYEEEE. This CDR3 spans 13 amino acids. Trimming pared 0 bases from V and 6 bases from J, leaving 7 bases between. The CDR3 DNA reads as TGTGCCAGCAGCTTGGGACAGCTTCAGCCCCAGCATTTT. Translating gives CASSLGQLQPQHF.

V usage is TRBV1 and J usage is TRBJ1-2. TRBV1 is tagged as a pseudogene. This CDR3 spans 15 amino acids. CDR3 DNA: TGCACCAGCAGCCACCGGTGGAGAGCTAACTATGGCTACACCTTC. It is translated as CTSSHRWRANYGYTF.

V and J are TRBV5-4 and TRBJ2-5, with D possibly TRBD1 on 5 matching bases. Germline CDR1 SGHNT, CDR2 YYREEE (reference sequence). The V gene lost 5 bases and the J gene lost 1 base, with 15 bases spanning the gap. This CDR3 comprises 15 residues. In DNA form, the CDR3 reads TGTGCCAGCAGGTCACAGGCTAGAAGCCAAGAGACCCAGTACTTC. Its translation is CASRSQARSQETQYF.